This TCR beta chain was captured in a study of STAT3 mutations in large granular lymphocyte leukemia. Background on the study: More than 30% of treated T-LGLL patients showed hematologic response to immunosuppression. Study-level points and caveats: Clonal expansion was inferred from other time points because no sample existed at each clone's first appearance. Treatment regimens differed across patients between samplings. In T-cell large granular lymphocyte leukemia, about half of patients showed multiple immunodominant subclonotypes.

As concerns this clone: Its cognate antigen is unknown.

The CDR3 spans 12 residues. V lost 5 bases and J lost 6, with 13 bases in between. Germline-derived CDR1 and CDR2 are SQVTM and ANQGSEA. Sequencing was performed with immunoSEQ multiplex PCR; in TCRdb, only in-frame clones are kept and a portion is missing. The data contain roughly 31,000 clones, around 80% of them singletons. The TCR was taken from a woman between 45 and 60 years old with T-cell large granular lymphocyte leukemia. Some clones in this sample may be carry-over from other donors' samples. The V gene is TRBV29-1, the J gene TRBJ1-2; D gene ambiguous. The sequenced sample consisted of peripheral blood mononuclear cells. The CDR3 here is CSVSKGRDGYTF. In DNA, the CDR3 is TGCAGCGTTTCTAAGGGTCGGGATGGCTACACCTTC. The full variable domain, rest sourced from reference TRBV29-1 and TRBJ1-2, is SAVISQKPSRDICQRGTSLTIQCQVDSQVTMMFWYRQQPGQSLTLIATANQGSEATYESGFVIDKFPISRPNLTFSTLTVSNMSPEDSSIYLCSVSKGRDGYTFGSGTRLTVV.